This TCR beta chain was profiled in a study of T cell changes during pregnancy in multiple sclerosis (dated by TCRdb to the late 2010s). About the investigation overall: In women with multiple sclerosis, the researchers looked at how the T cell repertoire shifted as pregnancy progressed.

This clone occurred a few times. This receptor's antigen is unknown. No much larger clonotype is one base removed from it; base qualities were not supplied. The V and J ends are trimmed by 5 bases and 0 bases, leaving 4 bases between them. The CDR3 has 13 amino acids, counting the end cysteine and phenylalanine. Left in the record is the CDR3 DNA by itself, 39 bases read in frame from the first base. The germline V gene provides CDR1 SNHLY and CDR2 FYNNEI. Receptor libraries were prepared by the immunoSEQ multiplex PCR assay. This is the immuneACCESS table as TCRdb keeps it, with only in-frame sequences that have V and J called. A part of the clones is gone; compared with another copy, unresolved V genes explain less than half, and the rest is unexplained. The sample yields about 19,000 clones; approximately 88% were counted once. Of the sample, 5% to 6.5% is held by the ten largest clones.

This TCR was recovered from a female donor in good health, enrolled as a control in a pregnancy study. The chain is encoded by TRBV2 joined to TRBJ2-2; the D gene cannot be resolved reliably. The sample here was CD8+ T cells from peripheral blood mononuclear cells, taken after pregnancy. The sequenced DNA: TGTGCCAGCAGTCCCTCGAACACCGGGGAGCTGTTTTTT. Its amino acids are CASSPSNTGELFF. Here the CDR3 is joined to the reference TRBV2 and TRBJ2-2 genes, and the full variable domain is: EPEVTQTPSHQVTQMGQEVILRCVPISNHLYFYWYRQILGQKVEFLVSFYNNEISEKSEIFDDQFSVERPDGSNFTLKIRSTKLEDSAMYFCASSPSNTGELFFGEGSRLTVL.